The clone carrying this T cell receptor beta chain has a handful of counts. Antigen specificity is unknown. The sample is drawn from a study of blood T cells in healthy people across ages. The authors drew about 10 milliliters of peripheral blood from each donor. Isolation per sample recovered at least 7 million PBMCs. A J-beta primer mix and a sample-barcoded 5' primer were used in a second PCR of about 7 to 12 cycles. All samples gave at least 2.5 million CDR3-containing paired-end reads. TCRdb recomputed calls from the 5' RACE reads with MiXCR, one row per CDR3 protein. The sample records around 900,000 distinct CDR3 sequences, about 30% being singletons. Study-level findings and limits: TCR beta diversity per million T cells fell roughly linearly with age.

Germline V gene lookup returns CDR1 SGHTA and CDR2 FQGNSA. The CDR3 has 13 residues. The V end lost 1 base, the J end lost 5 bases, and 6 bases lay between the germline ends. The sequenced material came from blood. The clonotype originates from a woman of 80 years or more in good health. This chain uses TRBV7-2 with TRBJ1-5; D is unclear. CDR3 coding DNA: TGTGCCAGCAGCTTAGATCCCCATCAGCCCCAGCATTTT. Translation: CASSLDPHQPQHF. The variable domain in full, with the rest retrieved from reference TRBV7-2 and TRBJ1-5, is GAGVSQSPSNKVTEKGKDVELRCDPISGHTALYWYRQSLGQGLEFLIYFQGNSAPDKSGLPSDRFSAERTGGSVSTLTIQRTQQEDSAVYLCASSLDPHQPQHFGDGTRLSIL.